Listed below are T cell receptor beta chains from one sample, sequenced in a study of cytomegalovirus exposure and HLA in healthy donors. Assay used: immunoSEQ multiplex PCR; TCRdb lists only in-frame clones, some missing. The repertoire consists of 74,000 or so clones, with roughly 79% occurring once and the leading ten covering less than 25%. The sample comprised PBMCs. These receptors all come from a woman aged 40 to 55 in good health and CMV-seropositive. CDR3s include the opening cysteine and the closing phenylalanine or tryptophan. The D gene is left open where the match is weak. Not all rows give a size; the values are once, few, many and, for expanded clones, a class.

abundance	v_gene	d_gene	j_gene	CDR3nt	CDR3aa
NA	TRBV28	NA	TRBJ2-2	TGTGCCAGCATAACTAGCTCAGCCGGGGAGCTGTTTTTT	CASITSSAGELFF
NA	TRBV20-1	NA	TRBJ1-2	TGCAGTGCTGCCGCAGGGCAGTCGTACACCTTC	CSAAAGQSYTF
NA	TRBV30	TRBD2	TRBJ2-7	TGTGCCTGGAGGCCGGGACTAGCGGGAGCGAGGCAGTACTTC	CAWRPGLAGARQYF
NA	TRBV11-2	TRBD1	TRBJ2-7	TGTGCCAGCAGCTTAGCTCCCTTCGTCTGGACAGGGTCTACCTACGAGCAGTACTTC	CASSLAPFVWTGSTYEQYF
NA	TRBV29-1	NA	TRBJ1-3	TGCAGCGTTTCCCAAATCTCTGGAAACACCATATATTTT	CSVSQISGNTIYF
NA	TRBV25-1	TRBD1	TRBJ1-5	TGTGCCAGCAGTGGTCCTCCCGACAGGGGGCAGGGCAATCAGCCCCAGCATTTT	CASSGPPDRGQGNQPQHF
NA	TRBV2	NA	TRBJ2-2	TGTGCCAGCAACCCCCGGGGCGGGGAGCTGTTTTTT	CASNPRGGELFF
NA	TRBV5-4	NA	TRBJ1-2	TGTGCCAGCAGCTTGTCTGGGCCCGTGGACTATGGCTACACCTTC	CASSLSGPVDYGYTF
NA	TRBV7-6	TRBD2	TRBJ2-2	TGTGCCAGCTCACTAGCGAGTAGTCCCGGGGAGCTGTTTTTT	CASSLASSPGELFF
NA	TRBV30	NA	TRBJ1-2	TGTGCCCCCACGACAGGCAGGGAAGACTATGGCTACACCTTC	CAPTTGREDYGYTF
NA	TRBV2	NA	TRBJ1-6	TGTGCCAGCTTAATCGGCTATAATTCACCCCTCCACTTT	CASLIGYNSPLHF
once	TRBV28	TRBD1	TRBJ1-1	TGTGCCAGCAGTCCGAGAACCGGGACAGTGAACACTGAAGCTTTCTTT	CASSPRTGTVNTEAFF
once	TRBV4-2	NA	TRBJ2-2	TGTGCCAGCAGCCCCAACGGGGAGCTGTTTTTT	CASSPNGELFF
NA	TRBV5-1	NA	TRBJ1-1	TGCGCCAGCAGCCTTGGGGGGGGGCGGGCGAACACTGAAGCTTTCTTT	CASSLGGGRANTEAFF
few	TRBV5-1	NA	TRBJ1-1	TGCGCCAGCAGCTTGGCCGGGGGGCTGAACACTGAAGCTTTCTTT	CASSLAGGLNTEAFF
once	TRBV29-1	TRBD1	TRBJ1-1	TGCAGCGTTGATCCCGGGACAGGGGGGTTCGAAGCTTTCTTT	CSVDPGTGGFEAFF
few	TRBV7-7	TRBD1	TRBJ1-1	TGTGCCAGCAGCCAGAAACAGGGGCTTGAAGCTTTCTTT	CASSQKQGLEAFF
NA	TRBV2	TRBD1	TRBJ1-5	TGTGCCAGCAGCGCGAGTACCGGGACAGGGAATCAGCCCCAGCATTTT	CASSASTGTGNQPQHF
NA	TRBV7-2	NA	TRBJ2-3	TGTGCCAGCAGCTTAGCGCGAGTTGCGCAGTATTTT	CASSLARVAQYF
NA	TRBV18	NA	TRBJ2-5	TGTGCCAGCTCATTCGACAGACCCACTTACCAAGAGACCCAGTACTTC	CASSFDRPTYQETQYF
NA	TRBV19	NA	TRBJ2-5	TGTGCCAGTAGCACGGACAGCCAAGAGACCCAGTACTTC	CASSTDSQETQYF
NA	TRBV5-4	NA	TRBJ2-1	TGTGCCAGCAGCCAACCACGACTAGAAGCCTCCTACAATGAGCAGTTCTTC	CASSQPRLEASYNEQFF
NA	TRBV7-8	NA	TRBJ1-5	TGTGCCAGCAGCCCTCTTAGTCGGGACACCGGCCAGCCCCAGCATTTT	CASSPLSRDTGQPQHF
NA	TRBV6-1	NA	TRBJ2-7	TGTGCCAGCAGCCTTGGTGGGCTCGCCTCCTACGAGCAGTACTTC	CASSLGGLASYEQYF
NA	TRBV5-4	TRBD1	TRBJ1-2	TGTGCCAGCAGCCCGGACAGGGGGTATGGCTACACCTTC	CASSPDRGYGYTF
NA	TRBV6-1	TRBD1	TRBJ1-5	TGTGCCAGCAGTGAGGCAGGGGGCGGCAATCAGCCCCAGCATTTT	CASSEAGGGNQPQHF
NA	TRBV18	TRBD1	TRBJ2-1	TGTGCCAGCTCACTAGACAGGGATAGGAATGAGCAGTTCTTC	CASSLDRDRNEQFF
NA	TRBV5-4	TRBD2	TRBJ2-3	TGTGCCAGCAGCTTGGCGGGGGGGACCAGGGTACGTACAGATACGCAGTATTTT	CASSLAGGTRVRTDTQYF
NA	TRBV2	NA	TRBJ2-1	TGTGCCAGCAGTCTTCGGGGATTTGGTAACAATGAGCAGTTCTTC	CASSLRGFGNNEQFF
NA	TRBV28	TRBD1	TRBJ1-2	TGTGCCAGCAGGGGGACAGGGGGCGTCTTTGGCTACACCTTC	CASRGTGGVFGYTF
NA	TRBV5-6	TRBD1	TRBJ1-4	TGTGCCAGCAGCATTTACAGGGGGCGCGGTGAAAAACTGTTTTTT	CASSIYRGRGEKLFF
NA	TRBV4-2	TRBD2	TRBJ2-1	TGTGCCAGCAGCCAAGAAGGACTAGCGGGGGAGCAGTTCTTC	CASSQEGLAGEQFF
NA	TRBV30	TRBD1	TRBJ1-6	TGTGCCTGGAGTCCTTGGACAGGTTATAATTCACCCCTCCACTTT	CAWSPWTGYNSPLHF
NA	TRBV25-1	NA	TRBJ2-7	TGTGCCAGCAGCCGGGGTTACTCCTACGAGCAGTACTTC	CASSRGYSYEQYF
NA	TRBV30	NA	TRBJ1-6	TGTGCCTGGACACAGGGCATCCATAATTCACCCCTCCACTTT	CAWTQGIHNSPLHF
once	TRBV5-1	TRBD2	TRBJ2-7	TGCGCCAGCAGCTTGGTAGCGGGGGGGCCCGACGAGCAGTACTTC	CASSLVAGGPDEQYF
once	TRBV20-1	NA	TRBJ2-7	TGCAGTGCCCCAATAGGGGTTGAGCAGTACTTC	CSAPIGVEQYF
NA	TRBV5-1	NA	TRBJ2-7	TGCGCCAGCAGCTTGGACAGTTCTTTC	CASSLDSSF
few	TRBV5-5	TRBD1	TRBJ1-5	TGTGCCAGCAGCTGGGGACAGGGGGCTAATCAGCCCCAGCATTTT	CASSWGQGANQPQHF
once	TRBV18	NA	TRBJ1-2	TGTGCCAGCTCACCACAGACAGTCAACTATGGCTACACCTTC	CASSPQTVNYGYTF
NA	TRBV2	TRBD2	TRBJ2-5	TGTGCCAGCAGTAGGACTAGCGGCGGGTTCCAAGAGACCCAGTACTTC	CASSRTSGGFQETQYF
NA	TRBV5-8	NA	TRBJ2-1	TGTGCCAGCAGCTTGTCGCGGCAGTCCAATGAGCAGTTCTTC	CASSLSRQSNEQFF
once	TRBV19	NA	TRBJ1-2	TGTGCCAGTAATCACAGGCGCCCTAACTATGGCTACACCTTC	CASNHRRPNYGYTF
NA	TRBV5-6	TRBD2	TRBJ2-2	TGTGCCAGCAGCTTGGGGACTAGCTGGGACACCGGGGAGCTGTTTTTT	CASSLGTSWDTGELFF
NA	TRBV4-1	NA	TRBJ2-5	TGCGCCAGCAGCCAGGGACTCCGAATCGAGACCCAGTACTTC	CASSQGLRIETQYF
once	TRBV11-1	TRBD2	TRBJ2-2	TGTGCCAGCAGCCTATTAGCGGGAGGGTATACCGGGGAGCTGTTTTTT	CASSLLAGGYTGELFF
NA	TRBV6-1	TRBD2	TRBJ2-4	TGTGCCAGCAGTGAAAGCAGCGGGGGGTCGTCGTTCATTCAGTACTTC	CASSESSGGSSFIQYF
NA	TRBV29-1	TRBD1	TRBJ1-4	TGCAGCGTCGCGGACAGGGGCATAAATGAAAAACTGTTTTTT	CSVADRGINEKLFF
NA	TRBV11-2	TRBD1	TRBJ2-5	TGTGCCAGCAGCCAAGACAGGGCGGAGACCCAGTACTTC	CASSQDRAETQYF
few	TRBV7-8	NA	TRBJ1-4	TGTGCCAGCAGCTTAGGCAGAACTAATGAAAAACTGTTTTTT	CASSLGRTNEKLFF
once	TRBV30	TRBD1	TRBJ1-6	TGTGCCTGGAGTCCCGGACAGGGTCGGAATTCTCCCCTCCACTTT	CAWSPGQGRNSPLHF
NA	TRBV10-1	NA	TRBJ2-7	TGCGCCAGCAGTGAGTCGGGGGAGGCGCAGTACTTC	CASSESGEAQYF